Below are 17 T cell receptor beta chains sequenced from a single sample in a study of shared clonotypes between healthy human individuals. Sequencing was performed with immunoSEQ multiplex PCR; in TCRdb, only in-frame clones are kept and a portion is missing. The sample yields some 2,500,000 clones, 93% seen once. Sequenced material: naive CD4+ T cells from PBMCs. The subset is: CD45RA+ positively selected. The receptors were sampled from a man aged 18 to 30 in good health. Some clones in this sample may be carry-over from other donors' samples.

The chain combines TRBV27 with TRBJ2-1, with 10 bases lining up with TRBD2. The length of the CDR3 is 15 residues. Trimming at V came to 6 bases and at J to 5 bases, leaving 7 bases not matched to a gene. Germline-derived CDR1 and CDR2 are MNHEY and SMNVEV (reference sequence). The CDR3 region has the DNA TGTGCCAGCAGCGACTCACTAGCGGGGCACAATGAGCAGTTCTTC. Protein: CASSDSLAGHNEQFF.

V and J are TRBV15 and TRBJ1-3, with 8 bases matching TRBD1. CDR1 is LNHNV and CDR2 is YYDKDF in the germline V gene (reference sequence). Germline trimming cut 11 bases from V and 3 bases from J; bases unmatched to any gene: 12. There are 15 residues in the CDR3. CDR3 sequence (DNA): TGTGCCGCACAGCCGACAGGGGTTCTTGGAAACACCATATATTTT. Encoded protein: CAAQPTGVLGNTIYF.

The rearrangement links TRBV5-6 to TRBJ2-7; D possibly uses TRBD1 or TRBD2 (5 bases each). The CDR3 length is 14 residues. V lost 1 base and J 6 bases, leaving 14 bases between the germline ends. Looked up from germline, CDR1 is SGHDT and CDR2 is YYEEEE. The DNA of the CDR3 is TGTGCCAGCAGCTTGCCGGGACGGACCCTCGAGCAGTACTTC. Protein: CASSLPGRTLEQYF.

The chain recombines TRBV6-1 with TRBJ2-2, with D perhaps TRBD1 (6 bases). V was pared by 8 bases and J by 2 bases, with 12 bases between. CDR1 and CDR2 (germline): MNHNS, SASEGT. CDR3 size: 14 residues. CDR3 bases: TGTGCCAGCGGTAACAGGGCAAACACCGGGGAGCTGTTTTTT. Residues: CASGNRANTGELFF.

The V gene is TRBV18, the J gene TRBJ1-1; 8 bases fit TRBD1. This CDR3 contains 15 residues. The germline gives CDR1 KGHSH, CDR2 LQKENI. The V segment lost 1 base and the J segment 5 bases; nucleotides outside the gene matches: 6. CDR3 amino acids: CASSPQTGAETEAFF. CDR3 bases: TGTGCCAGCTCACCACAGACAGGGGCGGAAACTGAAGCTTTCTTT.

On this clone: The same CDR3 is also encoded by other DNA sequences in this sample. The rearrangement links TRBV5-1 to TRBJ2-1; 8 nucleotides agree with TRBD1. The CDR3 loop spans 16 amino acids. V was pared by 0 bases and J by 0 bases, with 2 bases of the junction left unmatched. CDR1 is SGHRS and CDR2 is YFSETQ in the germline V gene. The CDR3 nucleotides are TGCGCCAGCAGCTTGGCAACAGGGGGCTCCTACAATGAGCAGTTCTTC. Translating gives CASSLATGGSYNEQFF.

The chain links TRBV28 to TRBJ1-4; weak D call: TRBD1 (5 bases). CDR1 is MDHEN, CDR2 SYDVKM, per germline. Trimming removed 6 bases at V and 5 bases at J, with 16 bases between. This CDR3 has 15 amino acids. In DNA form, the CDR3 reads TGTGCCAGCAGAGCCGCCGGGACGGGGAATGAAAAACTGTTTTTT. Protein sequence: CASRAAGTGNEKLFF.

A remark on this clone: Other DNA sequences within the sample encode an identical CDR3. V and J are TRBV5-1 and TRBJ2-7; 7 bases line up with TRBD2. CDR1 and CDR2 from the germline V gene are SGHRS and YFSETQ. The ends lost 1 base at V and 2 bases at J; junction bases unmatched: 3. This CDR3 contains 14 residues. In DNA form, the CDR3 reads TGCGCCAGCAGCTTGAGCGGGACCACCTACGAGCAGTACTTC. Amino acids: CASSLSGTTYEQYF.

CDR3 DNA: TGTGCCAGCAGCCCCCGGGACAGACCCACAGATACGCAGTATTTT. Translated: CASSPRDRPTDTQYF. The chain recombines TRBV5-4 with TRBJ2-3; 7 bases are shared with TRBD1. The CDR3 is made up of 15 amino acids. Germline CDR1 reads SGHNT; CDR2 reads YYREEE (reference sequence). With 4 bases clipped from V and 2 bases from J, the junction kept 7 bases outside the gene matches.

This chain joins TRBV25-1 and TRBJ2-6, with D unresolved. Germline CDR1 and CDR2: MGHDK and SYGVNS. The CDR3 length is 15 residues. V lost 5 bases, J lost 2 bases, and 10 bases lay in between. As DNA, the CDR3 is TGTGCCAGCAGTACCTCCCGGGCTGGGGCCAACGTCCTGACTTTC. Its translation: CASSTSRAGANVLTF.

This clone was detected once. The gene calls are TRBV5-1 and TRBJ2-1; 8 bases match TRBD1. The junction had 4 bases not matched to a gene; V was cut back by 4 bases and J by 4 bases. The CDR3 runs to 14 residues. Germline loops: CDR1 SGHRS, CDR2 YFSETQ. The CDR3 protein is CASSGRTGYNEQFF. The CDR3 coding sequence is TGCGCCAGCAGCGGCAGGACAGGGTACAATGAGCAGTTCTTC. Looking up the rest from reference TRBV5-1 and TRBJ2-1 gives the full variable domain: KAGVTQTPRYLIKTRGQQVTLSCSPISGHRSVSWYQQTPGQGLQFLFEYFSETQRNKGNFPGRFSGRQFSNSRSEMNVSTLELGDSALYLCASSGRTGYNEQFFGPGTRLTVL.

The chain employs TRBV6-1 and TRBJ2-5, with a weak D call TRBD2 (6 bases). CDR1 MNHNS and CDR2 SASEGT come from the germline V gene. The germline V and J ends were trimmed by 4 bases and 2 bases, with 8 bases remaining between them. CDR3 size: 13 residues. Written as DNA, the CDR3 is TGTGCCAGCAGTGGGACTACGCAAGAGACCCAGTACTTC. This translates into CASSGTTQETQYF.

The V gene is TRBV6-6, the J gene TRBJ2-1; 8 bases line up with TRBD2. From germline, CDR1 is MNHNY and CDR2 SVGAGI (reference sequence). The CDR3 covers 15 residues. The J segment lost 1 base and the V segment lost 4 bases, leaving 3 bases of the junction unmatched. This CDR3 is CASSSSGSSYNEQFF. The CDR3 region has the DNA TGTGCCAGCAGTTCCAGCGGGAGTTCCTACAATGAGCAGTTCTTC.

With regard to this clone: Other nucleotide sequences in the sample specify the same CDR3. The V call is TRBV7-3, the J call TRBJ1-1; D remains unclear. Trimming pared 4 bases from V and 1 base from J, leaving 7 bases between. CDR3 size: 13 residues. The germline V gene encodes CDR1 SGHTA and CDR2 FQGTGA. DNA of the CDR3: TGTGCCAGCAGCTCCCAACCGAACACTGAAGCTTTCTTT. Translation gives CASSSQPNTEAFF. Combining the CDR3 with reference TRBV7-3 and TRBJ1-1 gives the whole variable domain GAGVSQTPSNKVTEKGKYVELRCDPISGHTALYWYRQSLGQGPEFLIYFQGTGAADDSGLPNDRFFAVRPEGSVSTLKIQRTERGDSAVYLCASSSQPNTEAFFGQGTRLTVV.

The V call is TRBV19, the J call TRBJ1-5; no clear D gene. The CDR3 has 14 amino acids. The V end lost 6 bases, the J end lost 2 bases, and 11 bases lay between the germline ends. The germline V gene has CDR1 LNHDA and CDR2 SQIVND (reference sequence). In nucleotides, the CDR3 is TGTGCCAGTAGGAGGATCGGAGGCAATCAGCCCCAGCATTTT. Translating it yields CASRRIGGNQPQHF.

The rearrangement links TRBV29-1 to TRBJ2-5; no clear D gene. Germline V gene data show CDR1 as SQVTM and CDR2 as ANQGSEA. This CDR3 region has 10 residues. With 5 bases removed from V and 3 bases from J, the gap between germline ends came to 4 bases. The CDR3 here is CSVFEETQYF. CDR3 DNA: TGCAGCGTTTTCGAAGAGACCCAGTACTTC. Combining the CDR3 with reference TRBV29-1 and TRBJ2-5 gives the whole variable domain SAVISQKPSRDICQRGTSLTIQCQVDSQVTMMFWYRQQPGQSLTLIATANQGSEATYESGFVIDKFPISRPNLTFSTLTVSNMSPEDSSIYLCSVFEETQYFGPGTRLLVL.

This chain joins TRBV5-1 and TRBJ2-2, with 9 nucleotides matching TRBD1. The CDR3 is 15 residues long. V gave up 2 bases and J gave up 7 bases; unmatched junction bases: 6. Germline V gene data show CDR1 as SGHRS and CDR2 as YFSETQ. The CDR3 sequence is CASSFGDRDHGELFF. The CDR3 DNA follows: TGCGCCAGCAGCTTCGGGGACAGGGACCACGGGGAGCTGTTTTTT.